Listed here are 32 T cell receptor beta chains from one sample, sequenced in a study of CXCR3-negative and CXCR3-positive naive CD8 T cells. The authors prepared UMI-labeled TRB cDNA libraries by 5' RACE. TCRdb reprocessed the 5' RACE reads, keeping one entry per CDR3 protein, no DNA. The sample includes about 150,000 distinct CDR3 sequences. General study results and limits: CXCR3-expressing naive cells carried TRB CDR3s more hydrophobic than those of CXCR3-negative naive cells.

Antigens for these TCRs are unknown. The specimen was naive CXCR3+ CD8+ T cells from blood. The sample's subset: CD45RO-CCR7+CD27+CD95- naive CD8+ T cells expressing CXCR3 (TNR3+). The source of these receptors is a human donor in good health. Some clones in this sample may be carry-over from other donors' samples.

The genes are TRBV7-9 and TRBJ1-1; TCRdb selects TRBD1, and the lack of DNA leaves this call unchecked. The CDR3 contains 14 residues. Germline loops: CDR1 SEHNR, CDR2 FQNEAQ (reference sequence). This CDR3 reads CASGGTGANTEAFF.

The V and J genes are TRBV6-2 or TRBV6-3 and TRBJ1-1. Germline V CDR1 and CDR2: MNHEY, SVGEGT. The CDR3 runs to 13 residues. The CDR3 protein is CASRWDEYTEAFF.

This chain connects TRBV20-1 to TRBJ2-4; TCRdb designates TRBD1, a call that cannot be tested without DNA. This CDR3 comprises 16 residues. CDR1 and CDR2 from the germline V gene are DFQATT and SNEGSKA (reference sequence). CDR3: CSATPLVAGDKNIQYF.

The chain recombines TRBV7-9 with TRBJ1-1. The CDR3 loop spans 14 amino acids. Germline assignment: CDR1 SEHNR and CDR2 FQNEAQ (reference sequence). This CDR3 is CASSPRVGRAEAFF. Supplemented by reference TRBV7-9 and TRBJ1-1, the full variable domain reads DTGVSQNPRHKITKRGQNVTFRCDPISEHNRLYWYRQTLGQGPEFLTYFQNEAQLEKSRLLSDRFSAERPKGSFSTLEIQRTEQGDSAMYLCASSPRVGRAEAFFGQGTRLTVV.

J is TRBJ2-7 and V is TRBV12-3 or TRBV12-4. There are 15 residues in the CDR3. This CDR3 is CASSPQKGPSYEQYF.

The rearrangement joins TRBV29-1 to TRBJ2-1; TCRdb names TRBD2, which stays unverified in the absence of DNA. Germline V lookup: CDR1 SQVTM, CDR2 ANQGSEA. CDR3 length equals 17 residues. CDR3: CSVVGTSGGASYNEQFF.

J is TRBJ1-4 and V is TRBV12-3 or TRBV12-4. The CDR3 covers 13 residues. The CDR3 is CASTTRRNEKLFF.

The rearrangement uses TRBV20-1 and TRBJ2-7; TCRdb indicates TRBD1, and absent DNA this call remains unverified. Germline V lookup: CDR1 DFQATT, CDR2 SNEGSKA (reference sequence). This CDR3 comprises 17 residues. CDR3 residues: CSALSQGGGARSYEQYF.

The genes are TRBV7-2 and TRBJ1-2. The germline V gene has CDR1 SGHTA and CDR2 FQGNSA. CDR3 length: 17 residues. The CDR3 sequence is CASSFPREGATLYGYTF.

The rearrangement joins TRBV29-1 to TRBJ2-2; TCRdb's D call, TRBD2, is unchecked because there is no DNA. The CDR3 contains 14 residues. From germline, CDR1 is SQVTM and CDR2 ANQGSEA. CDR3 amino acids: CSVAGTSNTGELFF.

The chain is built from TRBV7-6 and TRBJ2-4; TCRdb's D call, TRBD2, is unchecked because there is no DNA. The CDR3 sequence is 16 residues long. Germline lookup yields CDR1 SGHVS and CDR2 FNYEAQ. This CDR3 is CASSPTTPLAKNTQYF.

J is TRBJ2-7 and V is TRBV7-9; without DNA, the TCRdb call of TRBD1 cannot be checked. CDR1 is SEHNR and CDR2 is FQNEAQ in the germline V gene (reference sequence). This CDR3 comprises 14 residues. The CDR3 here is CASSSSRSSYEQYF.

The V gene is TRBV18, the J gene TRBJ2-7; checking the TCRdb D call of TRBD2 is not possible without DNA. Germline loops: CDR1 KGHSH, CDR2 LQKENI. The CDR3 runs to 15 residues. The CDR3 spells CASSPPDSGGYEQYF.

V gene TRBV4-2 combines with J gene TRBJ1-5. This CDR3 is 14 amino acids long. The germline CDR1 and CDR2 sequences are LGHNA and YNFKEQ. The CDR3 region is CASSRETDNQPQHF.

The chain is built from TRBV5-1 and TRBJ2-7; TCRdb calls TRBD2, which cannot be checked without DNA. This CDR3 is 15 amino acids long. In germline, CDR1 is SGHRS, CDR2 YFSETQ. CDR3 residues: CTSSWTRRGVYEQYF.

The gene calls are TRBV7-7 and TRBJ2-3. In germline, CDR1 is SSHAT, CDR2 FNYEAQ (reference sequence). The CDR3 is 14 amino acids. CDR3 sequence: CASSLFFDTDTQYF.

The chain uses TRBV12-3 or TRBV12-4 and TRBJ1-2. The CDR3 contains 16 residues. This chain's CDR3 is CASSFSGKTANYGYTF.

This chain links TRBV7-9 with TRBJ1-1; the TCRdb call, TRBD1, lacks DNA for checking. Germline CDR1 and CDR2: SEHNR and FQNEAQ (reference sequence). This CDR3 spans 15 amino acids. The CDR3 loop is CASSPGTLEFTEAFF.

The chain joins TRBV6-5 to TRBJ2-2; TCRdb picks TRBD2, but there is no DNA to check that call. CDR3 length: 17 residues. In germline, CDR1 is MNHEY, CDR2 SVGAGI. The CDR3 spells CASRQRRGGGLVGELFF.

This rearrangement joins TRBV5-4 to TRBJ2-7; checking the TCRdb D call of TRBD1 is not possible without DNA. The CDR3 contains 16 residues. Germline V CDR1 and CDR2: SGHNT, YYREEE (reference sequence). CDR3 sequence: CASSFGPSRGGYEQYF.

This chain links TRBV2 with TRBJ2-3. This CDR3 region has 11 residues. Germline CDR1 SNHLY, CDR2 FYNNEI. The chain's CDR3 is CAKLEADTQYF.

The chain carries TRBV12-3 or TRBV12-4 and TRBJ2-2; absent DNA, TCRdb's TRBD1 call cannot be checked. The CDR3 length is 13 residues. CDR3 amino acids: CASRTGDTGELFF.

V and J are TRBV12-3 or TRBV12-4 and TRBJ2-3; TCRdb calls TRBD2, which cannot be checked without DNA. The CDR3 has 16 residues. The CDR3 reads CASSANGGALSDTQYF.

The CDR3 loop reads CASSGDSKNTEAFF. The chain has TRBV2 and TRBJ1-1; the TRBD1 assignment by TCRdb is unverifiable without DNA. The CDR3 loop spans 14 amino acids. The germline CDR1 and CDR2 sequences are SNHLY and FYNNEI.

V gene TRBV5-1 combines with J gene TRBJ1-1. This CDR3 comprises 15 residues. CDR1 and CDR2 from the germline V gene are SGHRS and YFSETQ. The CDR3 here is CASSLAKAMNTEAFF.

The gene calls are TRBV20-1 and TRBJ2-1; the TCRdb call, TRBD1, lacks DNA for checking. Germline loops: CDR1 DFQATT, CDR2 SNEGSKA (reference sequence). The CDR3 totals 15 residues. CDR3 amino acids: CSAETLWEPGTQQFF.

V is TRBV13 and J is TRBJ1-2; TCRdb outputs TRBD1, but without DNA this stays unchecked. This CDR3 region has 14 residues. CDR1 is PRHDT, CDR2 FYEKMQ, per germline (reference sequence). The CDR3 sequence: CASSPRRGAYGYTF.

This rearrangement joins TRBV9 to TRBJ1-2; TCRdb reports TRBD1, a call that lacks DNA to check it against. Germline CDR1 and CDR2: SGDLS and YYNGEE. The CDR3 runs to 15 residues. The CDR3 spells CASSHGTDFPGGYTF.

V usage is TRBV5-1 and J usage is TRBJ2-1; TCRdb's D gene call, TRBD1, goes unchecked for lack of DNA. The CDR3 extends over 15 amino acids. Germline V gives CDR1 SGHRS, CDR2 YFSETQ. CDR3 in amino acids: CASSFEGGSYNEQFF.

The rearrangement links TRBV10-3 to TRBJ2-1. This CDR3 comprises 16 residues. The V gene's germline CDR1 is ENHRY and CDR2 SYGVKD. The CDR3 sequence: CAISESTRVSYNEQFF.

V is TRBV5-1 and J is TRBJ2-1. CDR1 is SGHRS, CDR2 YFSETQ, per germline. The CDR3 is made up of 17 amino acids. This CDR3 reads CASSLAAAGTTYNEQFF.

The chain uses TRBV7-3 and TRBJ2-5; TCRdb indicates TRBD1, and absent DNA this call remains unverified. This CDR3 comprises 13 residues. Germline assignment: CDR1 SGHTA and CDR2 FQGTGA. CDR3 protein: CASSLGQEETQYF.